The rows below give T cell receptor beta chains drawn from one sample of a study of cytomegalovirus exposure and HLA in healthy donors. Method: immunoSEQ multiplex PCR; TCRdb's copy keeps in-frame clones and lacks some. Here the sample spans about 180,000 clones, roughly 80% being singletons. Sequences were obtained from PBMCs. The receptors come from a man aged 25 to 40 in good health and CMV-seronegative. Both conserved end residues are part of each CDR3. D genes are given only for firm matches. The size field is filled for only some rows; it gives once, few, many or a size class.

>TRBV29-1|TRBJ2-2|NA|NA
TGCAGCGTTGTGGCAGGGGCCGACCGTAACACCGGGGAGCTGTTTTTT
CSVVAGADRNTGELFF
>TRBV6-6|TRBJ1-1|NA|NA
TGTGCCAGCAACCGAGGGGGGGACACTGAAGCTTTCTTT
CASNRGGDTEAFF
>TRBV7-6|TRBJ2-7|NA|NA
TGTGCCAGCAGCTTAGGAGGTGGCAGGGAAGGCGACGAGCAGTACTTC
CASSLGGGREGDEQYF
>TRBV15|TRBJ2-2|NA|NA
TGTGCCACCAGCATACAGGGATGGGGCACCGGGGAGCTGTTTTTT
CATSIQGWGTGELFF
>TRBV6-5|TRBJ2-7|TRBD1|NA
TGTGCCAGCAGTCCGACGACAGGGGCCAACTACGAGCAGTACTTC
CASSPTTGANYEQYF
>TRBV28|TRBJ1-2|TRBD1|NA
TGTGCCAGCAGTGAAATCTTGGACAGGGCGAGGAGCTACACCTTC
CASSEILDRARSYTF
>TRBV28|TRBJ1-6|TRBD1|NA
TGTGCCAACTCCCGGGACAGCTATAATTCACCCCTCCACTTT
CANSRDSYNSPLHF
>TRBV30|TRBJ2-1|TRBD1|NA
TGTGCCTGTACCGGGACAGGGGTCGGCGGGAGTCCCTCATCCAATGAGCAGTTCTTC
CACTGTGVGGSPSSNEQFF
>TRBV5-4|TRBJ2-4|TRBD2|NA
TGTGCCAGCGGAACGGGGGGGCTTGGAAACATTCAGTACTTC
CASGTGGLGNIQYF
>TRBV15|TRBJ1-4|NA|NA
TGTGCCACCAGCAGAGACGGAGGCGAAAAACTGTTTTTT
CATSRDGGEKLFF
>TRBV5-7|TRBJ2-2|NA|once
TGTGCCAGCAGCTTGGCAGCCAGGGCGAACACCGGGGAGCTGTTTTTT
CASSLAARANTGELFF
>TRBV11-2|TRBJ2-5|NA|NA
TGTGCCAGCAGCCCAAGCCCAGAGGAAGAAGAGACCCAGTACTTC
CASSPSPEEEETQYF
>TRBV5-4|TRBJ2-1|TRBD2|NA
TGTGCCAGCAGCTTACGACTAGCGGGGGGACATTATCCCAATGAGCAGTTCTTC
CASSLRLAGGHYPNEQFF
>TRBV5-6|TRBJ2-5|NA|few
TGTGCCAGCAGCTTGGGGGAATTGAGAAGGGGAAGGGGCCAAGAGACCCAGTACTTC
CASSLGELRRGRGQETQYF
>TRBV5-1|TRBJ1-1|TRBD1|NA
TGCGCCAGCACCATGACAGGGGGGAACACTGAAGCTTTCTTT
CASTMTGGNTEAFF
>TRBV19|TRBJ1-2|NA|NA
TGTGCCAGTAGTACCCCGCTGGGATCGGGGAGGGGTGGCTACACCTTC
CASSTPLGSGRGGYTF
>TRBV2|TRBJ1-4|NA|NA
TGTGCCAGCAGTTATACACCCGAAAAACTGTTTTTT
CASSYTPEKLFF
>TRBV21-1|TRBJ1-2|NA|NA
TGTGCCAGCAGCAAAAAAAAACAGGGTTACGGCTACACCTTC
CASSKKKQGYGYTF
>TRBV29-1|TRBJ2-5|NA|few
TGCAGCGTTGACCCCCTTTCGACCCAGTACTTC
CSVDPLSTQYF
>TRBV2|TRBJ2-5|NA|NA
TGTGCCAGCGGGCCCGTGACAGCCCAAGAGACCCAGTACTTC
CASGPVTAQETQYF
>TRBV10-3|TRBJ1-6|TRBD1|NA
TGTGCCATCAGTGAGGTGGGACAGGGGAATTCACCCCTCCACTTT
CAISEVGQGNSPLHF
>TRBV6-6|TRBJ2-1|TRBD1|NA
TGTGCCAGCAGTCCCGGGACAGTTACAGATGAGCAGTTCTTC
CASSPGTVTDEQFF
>TRBV7-9|TRBJ2-7|NA|NA
TGTGCCAGCAGCTTAGGGCTAGCGAGCTCCTACGAGCAGTACTTC
CASSLGLASSYEQYF
>TRBV6-6|TRBJ2-3|TRBD1|NA
TGTGCCAGCAGGCGCGGGACAGGGGGCGGGGGTACGCAGTATTTT
CASRRGTGGGGTQYF
>TRBV19|TRBJ1-1|NA|NA
TGTGCCAGTTATTTCAGGGGAGCGGACACTGAAGCTTTCTTT
CASYFRGADTEAFF
>TRBV6-5|TRBJ1-2|NA|NA
TGTGCCAGCAGCTACCGGGGAGGCTGGAATGGCTACACCTTC
CASSYRGGWNGYTF
>TRBV11-2|TRBJ1-5|TRBD1|few
TGTGCCAGCAGCGCAGGGGGCAGGTACAATCAGCCCCAGCATTTT
CASSAGGRYNQPQHF
>TRBV5-4|TRBJ2-7|NA|NA
TGTGCCAGCAGCTTAGACCCGGGTCCCGAACCCTACGAGCAGTACTTC
CASSLDPGPEPYEQYF
>TRBV10-2|TRBJ1-1|TRBD1|NA
TGCGCCAGCAGACCCCGGGACAGGGGGTTGAACACTGAAGCTTTCTTT
CASRPRDRGLNTEAFF
>TRBV2|TRBJ2-1|TRBD1|NA
TGTGCCAGCAGTGAAGCGTTAAACAGGGGGTCCTACAATGAGCAGTTCTTC
CASSEALNRGSYNEQFF
>TRBV7-2|TRBJ1-2|TRBD1|NA
TGTGCCAGCAGCTTAGTTGGCAGGGGGAAGCGGATAACTGGCTACACCTTC
CASSLVGRGKRITGYTF
>TRBV29-1|TRBJ1-2|TRBD1|NA
TGCAGCGTTCACCGGGACAGGGTTTGTGGCTACACCTTC
CSVHRDRVCGYTF
>TRBV29-1|TRBJ1-2|TRBD1|once
TGCAGCGTTGTCCCGACAGGGAAGTATGGCTACACCTTC
CSVVPTGKYGYTF
>TRBV20-1|TRBJ1-2|NA|NA
TGCAGTGCTAGGTCACTTAAGAGCTACACCTTC
CSARSLKSYTF
>TRBV11-2|TRBJ2-3|NA|NA
TGTGCCAGCAGCTTAATTAGAGTGGATACGCAGTATTTT
CASSLIRVDTQYF
>TRBV6-1|TRBJ2-7|NA|NA
TGTGCCAGCACCCGGGAACTAGGCAATTCCTACGAGCAGTACTTC
CASTRELGNSYEQYF
>TRBV5-1|TRBJ1-2|NA|few
TGCGCCAGCAGCTTAGCTCAAGTCTCATATGGCTACACCTTC
CASSLAQVSYGYTF
>TRBV7-6|TRBJ1-4|NA|NA
TGTGCCAGCAGCTTAGCCGGGAGGGGGACGGTGAAGGTACTGTTTTTT
CASSLAGRGTVKVLFF
>TRBV7-3|TRBJ2-1|TRBD1|few
TGTGCCAGCAGCCGAGCAGGGACAGGGTACAATGAGCAGTTCTTC
CASSRAGTGYNEQFF
>TRBV4-1|TRBJ2-1|NA|NA
TGCGCCAGCAGCCAAGGCTACAGTTACAATGAGCAGTTCTTC
CASSQGYSYNEQFF
>TRBV29-1|TRBJ1-2|TRBD1|NA
TGCAGCGTCGCGGCGGGACAGGGCTATGGCTACACCTTC
CSVAAGQGYGYTF
>TRBV6-5|TRBJ2-7|NA|once
TGTGCCAGCAGTTACTCACAGGACTCCTACGAGCAGTACTTC
CASSYSQDSYEQYF
>TRBV5-1|TRBJ2-3|TRBD2|NA
TGCGCCAGCAGCTGGAGCGGGAGGGTTGGCACAGATACGCAGTATTTT
CASSWSGRVGTDTQYF
>TRBV19|TRBJ1-2|TRBD1|once
TGTGCCAGTAGTACACCGGGACAGCACTATGGCTACACCTTC
CASSTPGQHYGYTF
>TRBV2|TRBJ1-1|NA|NA
TGTGCCAGCAGCCCGGACAATCGTTACACTGAAGCTTTCTTT
CASSPDNRYTEAFF
>TRBV7-9|TRBJ2-3|TRBD2|NA
TGTGCCAGCAGCTTCCCTAGCGGGGACATTAGCACAGATACGCAGTATTTT
CASSFPSGDISTDTQYF
>TRBV19|TRBJ2-7|NA|NA
TGTGCCAGTAGTTATCTGCAGGGCTACGAGCAGTACTTC
CASSYLQGYEQYF
>TRBV4-3|TRBJ2-1|NA|few
TGCGCCAGCAGCCAAGGAACCGCGGCGGTACGGTACTATGAGCAGTTCTTC
CASSQGTAAVRYYEQFF
>TRBV2|TRBJ1-1|TRBD1|NA
TGTGCCAGCAGTGAAAGATCAGGGGGCTGGGACACTGAAGCTTTCTTT
CASSERSGGWDTEAFF
>TRBV6-6|TRBJ2-5|TRBD1|few
TGTGCCAGCAGCTCGGTTGGCGGGACAGGGACCCAGTACTTC
CASSSVGGTGTQYF
>TRBV28|TRBJ1-2|TRBD1|NA
TGTGCCACCCTGGTAGGGGGCTCCCGCTATGGCTACACCTTC
CATLVGGSRYGYTF
>TRBV6-1|TRBJ2-1|NA|NA
TGTGCCAGCAGTGAAAGGGAGGAGGGCTACAATGAGCAGTTCTTC
CASSEREEGYNEQFF
>TRBV28|TRBJ2-6|TRBD1|NA
TGTGCCAGCGGTAGGGACAGGGAATATGGGGCCAACGTCCTGACTTTC
CASGRDREYGANVLTF
>TRBV5-1|TRBJ2-7|NA|NA
TGCGCCAGCAGCTTGCCTAGCTCCTACGAGCAGTACTTC
CASSLPSSYEQYF
>TRBV5-1|TRBJ2-7|TRBD2|NA
TGCGCCAGCAGCACAGTAGCGGGAGGGCCGCGTCAGAGCGAGCAGTACTTC
CASSTVAGGPRQSEQYF